This T cell receptor (beta chain) derives from a study of T cell responses to AZD1222 COVID-19 vaccine. Overall study findings and caveats: Baseline serology detected seropositivity in only six AZD1222 recipients. Spike-specific TCRs gained breadth and depth after people received two AZD1222 doses.

CDR3 size: 15 residues. Germline loops: CDR1 LGHDT, CDR2 YNNKEL (reference sequence). V was trimmed by 6 bases and J by 8 bases, leaving 22 bases between them. Data came from immunoSEQ multiplex PCR; TCRdb stores just in-frame clones and leaves some out. The table has over 110,000 clones, roughly 91% seen once. Concerning this clone: What it binds is unknown.

The chain combines TRBV3-1 (or the pseudogene TRBV3-2) with TRBJ1-2; D ambiguous. This TCR was recovered from an adult in good health. This specimen was peripheral blood, taken on day 0 of AZD1222 vaccination. This CDR3 is CASRPITGLMEGYTF. CDR3 nucleotide sequence: TGTGCCAGCAGGCCAATTACCGGCCTGATGGAGGGCTACACCTTC.